This T cell receptor (beta chain) was retrieved from a study of shared clonotypes between healthy human individuals (dated by TCRdb to about 2020). About the study as a whole: A couple of women and a few men aged 18 to 49 years were included in the cohort. Per donor, three plates each were used for CD4 naive and CD4 memory, two for CD8 naive, and one for CD8 memory. The study deeply sequenced blood TCR repertoires of five healthy adults to estimate repertoire size and the extent of clonotype sharing between individuals. To increase sequencing depth and limit assay-specific biases, TCR repertoire library preparation and sequencing were carried out by different laboratories using diverse techniques. Per donor, leukapheresis produced somewhere between about 0.8 and 9 billion PBMCs.

CD8 naive samples consisted of CD45RO-negative cells that were positively selected for CCR7, yielding a CD45RA+CCR7+ population without TemRA cells. The donors were healthy, HIV-negative adults with no recently reported acute infections or vaccinations. Only Caucasian adults living in Nashville, Tennessee, USA were represented among the donors. Blood was collected by leukapheresis, and PBMCs were isolated by Ficoll-Histopaque density gradient centrifugation and then cryopreserved in liquid nitrogen vapor phase. Analytical flow cytometry was used to check the purity and quantity of every magnetically sorted T cell population. Each sorted fraction had its genomic DNA isolated and then quantified by UV absorbance on a Nanodrop 2000c. V is cut by 5 bases and J by 0 bases, and the space between the germline ends is 22 bases. From the cysteine through the phenylalanine, the CDR3 covers 18 amino acids. Left in the record is the CDR3 DNA by itself, 54 bases read in frame from the first base. Looking up the germline V gene yields CDR1 SGHAT and CDR2 FQNNGV.

Beyond this particular receptor, the publication reports: The genetic and exposure-history diversity represented was limited by the small number of donors. Naive subsets generally had larger estimated clonotype richness than memory subsets did. Rarefaction of sorted-subset datasets indicated incomplete sequencing despite the large sequencing depth. Sampling was restricted to blood, and TCR repertoires in tissues likely differ from the TCR repertoires found in blood. When four donors were compared, the shared fraction of clonotypes was around 5.1% for naive CD4, more than 3% for naive CD8, more than 2% for memory CD4, and 0.4% for memory CD8. Compared with non-shared clonotypes, the clonotypes found in all four sorted-subset donors had higher generation probabilities. Pairwise subsampling indicated that sequencing depth was expected to affect the degree of clonotype sharing among donors.

Using the deep immunoSEQ assay, TCR CDR3 regions were amplified from genomic DNA by multiplex PCR. Extracted genomic DNA from each cell subset was spread evenly across all wells of several immunoSEQ 96-well plates, with each plate serving as a replicate. For sorted subsets, each replicate PCR was loaded with approximately 200 ng genomic DNA, equivalent to approximately 27,000 T cell genomes. Purified libraries were measured with a Qubit 3.0 fluorometer, size-checked on a Bioanalyzer 2100, and measured again with the KAPA Library Quantification kit. A separate single-read 150-cycle Illumina NextSeq 550 flow cell was used to sequence each immunoSEQ 96-well plate. Regarding the original processing steps: Because only junctional sequences without quality scores were contained in the immunoSEQ output, filtering matching that applied to full-length reads could not be performed. Sequences were annotated with PyIR, a Python wrapper for IgBLAST v1.9, using IMGT germline references to assign V/J genes and CDR3. Reads were removed for weak V/J assignments (E-value above 1e-6), missing CDR3, stop codons, out-of-frame junctions, or ambiguous translated residues. V3J clonotypes were defined by identical inferred V gene, J gene, and CDR3 amino acid sequence. Percentage overlap between repertoires was computed as shared unique clonotypes divided by the size of the smaller repertoire. Three approaches were used to assess repertoire richness: RTK rarefaction, the Chao1 estimator, and Recon v2.1 estimates of unobserved clonotypes. For all TCRbeta clonotypes obtained by the gDNA method from a few donors, generation probabilities were computed with OLGA. TCRdb re-hosts the immuneACCESS table, in-frame sequences only. Its copies lack some clones; in the studies checked, an unresolved V gene accounts for under half of them, and the cause for the rest is not known. That table furnishes V, J and clone size, whereas the DNA furnished D and trimming. The sample profile shows some 2.1 million clones; around 93% of them were found once. Together, the top ten hold more than 1.5% of the sample.

Points on this clone: It has no known antigen specificity. Base quality data are lacking; no much larger clone is found one base away.

Here the chain combines TRBV11-2 and TRBJ1-2; the D gene lacks a confident call. The TCR comes from a man younger than 35 in good health. Some clones in this sample may be carry-over from other donors' samples. Source material: naive CD8+ T cells from PBMCs. The meaning of the sample's cell subset or site label: CD45RA+CCR7+. CDR3 region: CASSPPRWTDPTNYGYTF. The DNA is as follows: TGTGCCAGCAGCCCTCCTCGGTGGACGGACCCTACTAACTATGGCTACACCTTC.